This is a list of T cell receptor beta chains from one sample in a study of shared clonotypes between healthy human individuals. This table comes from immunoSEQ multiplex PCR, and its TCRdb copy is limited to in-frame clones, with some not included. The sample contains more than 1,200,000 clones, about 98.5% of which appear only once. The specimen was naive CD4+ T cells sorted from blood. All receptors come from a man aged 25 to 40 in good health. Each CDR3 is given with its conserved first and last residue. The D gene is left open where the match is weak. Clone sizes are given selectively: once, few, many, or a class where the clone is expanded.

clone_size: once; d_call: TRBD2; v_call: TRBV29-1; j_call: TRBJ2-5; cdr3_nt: TGCAGCGTTGGACTAGCTCAAGAGACCCAGTACTTC; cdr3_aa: CSVGLAQETQYF
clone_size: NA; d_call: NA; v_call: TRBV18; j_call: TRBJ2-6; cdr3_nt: TGTGCCAGCTCACCATCCCTCTCTGGGGCCAACGTCCTGACTTTC; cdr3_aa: CASSPSLSGANVLTF
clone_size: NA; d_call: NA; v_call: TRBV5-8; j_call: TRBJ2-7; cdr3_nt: TGTGCCAGCAGCTTGAGACCGGGGAAGCGAAACCACCGACCTGGCGAGCAGTACTTC; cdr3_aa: CASSLRPGKRNHRPGEQYF
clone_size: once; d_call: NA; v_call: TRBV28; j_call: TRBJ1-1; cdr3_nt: TGTGCCAGCAGTGCACACACCGTGAACACTGAAGCTTTCTTT; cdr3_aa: CASSAHTVNTEAFF
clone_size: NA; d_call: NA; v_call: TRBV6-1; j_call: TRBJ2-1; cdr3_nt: TGTGCCAGCAGTGATCGCAGGGCGGTTGATGAGCAGTTCTTC; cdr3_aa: CASSDRRAVDEQFF
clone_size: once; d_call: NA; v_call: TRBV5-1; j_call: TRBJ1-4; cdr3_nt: TGCGCCAGCAGCCAGGGATCCGGTGAAAAACTGTTTTTT; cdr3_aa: CASSQGSGEKLFF
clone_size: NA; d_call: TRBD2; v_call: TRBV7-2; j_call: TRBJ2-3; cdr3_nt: TGTGCCAGCAGCTTAGAAGGACTAGCGGGTTATACGCAGTATTTT; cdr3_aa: CASSLEGLAGYTQYF
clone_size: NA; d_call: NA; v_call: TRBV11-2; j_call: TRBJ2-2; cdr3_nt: TGTGCCAGCAGCCTGGGACGGACGGAGAACACCGGGGAGCTGTTTTTT; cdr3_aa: CASSLGRTENTGELFF
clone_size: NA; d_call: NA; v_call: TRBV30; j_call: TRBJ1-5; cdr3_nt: TGTGCCTGGAGTGGTATTGACAATCAGCCCCAGCATTTT; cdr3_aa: CAWSGIDNQPQHF
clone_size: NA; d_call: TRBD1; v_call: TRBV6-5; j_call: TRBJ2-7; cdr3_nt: TGTGCCAGCAGACACAGACAGGGTAGTACCTACGAGCAGTACTTC; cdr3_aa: CASRHRQGSTYEQYF
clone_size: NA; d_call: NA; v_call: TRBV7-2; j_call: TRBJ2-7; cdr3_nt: TGTGCCAGCAGCTTAGCGCCCTCCGTTATCAGCCCCCACGAGCAGTACTTC; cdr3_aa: CASSLAPSVISPHEQYF
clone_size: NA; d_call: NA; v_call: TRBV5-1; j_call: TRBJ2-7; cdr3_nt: TGCGCCAGCAGCCCCGGAGGCGGCTACGAGCAGTACTTC; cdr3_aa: CASSPGGGYEQYF
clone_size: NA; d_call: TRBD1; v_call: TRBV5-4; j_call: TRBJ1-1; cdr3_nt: TGTGCCAGCAGGGGACAGGGGGCTTCGAACACTGAAGCTTTCTTT; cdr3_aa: CASRGQGASNTEAFF
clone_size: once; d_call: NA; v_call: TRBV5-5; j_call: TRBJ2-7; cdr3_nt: TGTGCCAGCAGCTTGGCAGGGGTTCCCTCCTACGAGCAGTACTTC; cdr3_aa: CASSLAGVPSYEQYF
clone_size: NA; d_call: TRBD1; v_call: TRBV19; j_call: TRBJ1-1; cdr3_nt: TGTGCCAGTAGTTTCACAGGGGTAAGAGGGAACACTGAAGCTTTCTTT; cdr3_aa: CASSFTGVRGNTEAFF
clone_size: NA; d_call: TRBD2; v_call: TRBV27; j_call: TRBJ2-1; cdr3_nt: TGTGCCAGCAGTACCGATAGGACTAGCGGGAGACAGAGCTCCTACAATGAGCAGTTCTTC; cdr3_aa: CASSTDRTSGRQSSYNEQFF
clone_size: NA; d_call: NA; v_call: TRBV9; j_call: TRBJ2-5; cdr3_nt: TGTGCCAGCAGCGTAACCCCGATGGGGACCCAGTACTTC; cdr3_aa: CASSVTPMGTQYF
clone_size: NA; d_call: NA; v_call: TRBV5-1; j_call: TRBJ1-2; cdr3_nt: TGCGCCAGCAGCTTGGTTGCATTCTATGGCTACACCTTC; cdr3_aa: CASSLVAFYGYTF
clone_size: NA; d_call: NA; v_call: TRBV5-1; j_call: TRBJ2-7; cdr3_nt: TGCGCCAGCAGCTTGGGTCCGCTAGCGAATACCTACGAGCAGTACTTC; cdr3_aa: CASSLGPLANTYEQYF
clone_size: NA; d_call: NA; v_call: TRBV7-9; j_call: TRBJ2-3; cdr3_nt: TGTGCCAGCAGCCCCCAGTGGGGCACAGATACGCAGTATTTT; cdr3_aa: CASSPQWGTDTQYF
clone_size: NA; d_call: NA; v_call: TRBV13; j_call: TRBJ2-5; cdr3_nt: TGTGCCAGCAACCACCGGGCAGCCATCCAAGAGACCCAGTACTTC; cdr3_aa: CASNHRAAIQETQYF
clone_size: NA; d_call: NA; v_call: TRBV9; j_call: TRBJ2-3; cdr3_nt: TGTGCCAGCAGCGTAGCGACTCAAGATACGCAGTATTTT; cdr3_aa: CASSVATQDTQYF